The rows below give T cell receptor beta chains drawn from one sample of a study of blood T cells in healthy people across ages. TCRdb re-called the 5' RACE reads through MiXCR, storing one row per CDR3 protein. Of roughly 830,000 distinct CDR3 sequences in the sample, around 62% were seen once. The specimen was blood. The origin of the receptors is a man younger than 45 in good health. Each CDR3 is given with its conserved first and last residue. Clone size is shown for a subset of rows, as once, few, many or a class of expanded clone.

>13|TRBV18|-
CASSPLSEHEQYF
>13|TRBV10-3|few
CAISGQGSYEQYF
>14|TRBV4-1|-
CAPLAGRQNQPQHF
>19|TRBV6-5|-
CASSYSPHGQRATNEKLFF
>14|TRBV7-2|-
CASSLQYGTYEQYF
>14|TRBV3-1|-
CASSQDHGNRKQYF
>20|TRBV14|-
CASSQDSDSRLSSYNSPLHF
>16|TRBV4-3|-
CASSQEGRLTQETQYF
>11|TRBV29-1|-
CSVSKSYEQYF
>14|TRBV20-1|-
CRYPDNRGNYGYTF
>13|TRBV7-9|-
CASSSRDRASEYF
>15|TRBV7-9|-
CASSIFRDSQETQYF
>17|TRBV4-3|-
CASSQELGFSSYNEQFF
>12|TRBV10-3|-
CAISDVAYEQYF
>17|TRBV20-1|-
CSASSMQGAWASETQYF
>15|TRBV5-8|few
CASSGHRGRTDTQYF
>21|TRBV12-3/TRBV12-4|-
CASSLTKAGLAGGTNTGELFF
>14|TRBV20-1|once
CSARDRRLNYGYTF
>14|TRBV29-1|-
CSVPTVGGPDTQYF
>15|TRBV20-1|-
CSASPTGVGNYGYTF
>16|TRBV5-1|-
CASSLEAVWVSHEQYF
>12|TRBV5-6|-
CASSLFIETQYF
>12|TRBV3-1|-
CASSQEVRKLFF
>15|TRBV27|-
CASSLFADFVETQYF
>14|TRBV28|-
CASSLRLRPYEQYF
>14|TRBV5-1|few
CASSAGGPNNEQFF
>16|TRBV7-9|-
CASSHDRVESSYEQYF
>14|TRBV12-3/TRBV12-4|few
CASNPGGPFGELFF
>15|TRBV7-9|-
CASSFGSRAVSPLHF
>12|TRBV27|few
CATKGGADIQYF
>15|TRBV12-3/TRBV12-4|once
CASSYGGTANTEAFF
>13|TRBV28|-
CASSTQTAYEQYF
>13|TRBV6-1|-
CASSERVRYEQYF
>15|TRBV4-3|-
CASSQEDVDTDTQYF
>15|TRBV7-2|-
CASSLAPGTASPLHF
>14|TRBV5-1|few
CASSWGGQGPGYTF
>16|TRBV4-3|few
CASSQDRDRRYNEQFF
>15|TRBV24-1|few
CATSDPTVAKNIQYF
>13|TRBV27|-
CAGSLFHSDEAFF
>17|TRBV4-3|-
CASSQGLTGLVYNEQFF
>15|TRBV20-1|-
CSARETGAPYNEQFF
>14|TRBV7-7|-
CASSLNPGSNTQYF
>14|TRBV25-1|-
CASSDRDYQEAQYF
>14|TRBV7-3|once
CASSLLAETDTQYF
>15|TRBV12-3/TRBV12-4|-
CASSPQRGGVNEQFF
>13|TRBV20-1|-
CSAQGGGLDEQYF